Listed below are T cell receptor beta chains from one sample, sequenced in a study of identifying expanded T cells in peripheral blood. Profiled with immunoSEQ multiplex PCR; TCRdb holds only in-frame clones, not every one. In the table there are about 100,000 clones, roughly 89% of which are singletons. The sample taken for sequencing was blood. These receptors all stem from a person aged 18 to 70 in good health. Both conserved end residues are part of each CDR3. Each record gives: D gene, clone size, V gene, J gene, CDR3 protein, CDR3 DNA. D genes are given only for firm matches. Size is omitted from some rows. Given values are once, few, many or a class for expanded clones.

d_call: TRBD2; clone_size: once; v_call: TRBV19; j_call: TRBJ2-5; cdr3_aa: CASSIPGGSGGETQYF; cdr3_nt: TGTGCCAGTAGTATTCCCGGGGGGAGCGGGGGAGAGACCCAGTACTTC
d_call: -; clone_size: -; v_call: TRBV28; j_call: TRBJ2-3; cdr3_aa: CASDRTDTQYF; cdr3_nt: TGTGCCTCGGACCGCACAGATACGCAGTATTTT
d_call: -; clone_size: -; v_call: TRBV6-5; j_call: TRBJ2-1; cdr3_aa: CASSSGRNEQFF; cdr3_nt: TGTGCCAGCAGCTCCGGAAGGAATGAGCAGTTCTTC
d_call: -; clone_size: -; v_call: TRBV4-1; j_call: TRBJ2-1; cdr3_aa: CASSQDLREQFF; cdr3_nt: TGCGCCAGCAGCCAAGATCTTCGTGAGCAGTTCTTC
d_call: TRBD2; clone_size: -; v_call: TRBV19; j_call: TRBJ2-5; cdr3_aa: CASSIGTASGGEETQYF; cdr3_nt: TGTGCCAGTAGTATTGGGACGGCTAGCGGGGGGGAGGAGACCCAGTACTTC
d_call: TRBD1; clone_size: -; v_call: TRBV4-1; j_call: TRBJ2-5; cdr3_aa: CASSQYQGAGETQYF; cdr3_nt: TGCGCCAGCAGCCAATATCAGGGGGCGGGTGAGACCCAGTACTTC
d_call: TRBD1; clone_size: -; v_call: TRBV27; j_call: TRBJ1-6; cdr3_aa: CASREGQSNSPLHF; cdr3_nt: TGTGCCAGCAGGGAGGGACAGAGTAATTCGCCCCTCCACTTT
d_call: -; clone_size: -; v_call: TRBV10-2; j_call: TRBJ2-2; cdr3_aa: CASGGPPMGGGELFF; cdr3_nt: TGCGCCAGCGGGGGGCCCCCGATGGGGGGCGGGGAGCTGTTTTTT
d_call: -; clone_size: -; v_call: TRBV18; j_call: TRBJ2-5; cdr3_aa: CASSPTEETQYF; cdr3_nt: TGTGCCAGCTCACCTACAGAAGAGACCCAGTACTTC
d_call: -; clone_size: -; v_call: TRBV7-6; j_call: TRBJ2-7; cdr3_aa: CASSSSGSYEQYF; cdr3_nt: TGTGCCAGCAGCTCAAGCGGTTCCTACGAGCAGTACTTC
d_call: -; clone_size: -; v_call: TRBV5-8; j_call: TRBJ1-4; cdr3_aa: CASSLDRGRSEKLFF; cdr3_nt: TGTGCCAGCAGCTTGGATCGGGGGCGGAGTGAAAAACTGTTTTTT
d_call: TRBD1; clone_size: -; v_call: TRBV11-2; j_call: TRBJ1-2; cdr3_aa: CASSPPRDRGDGYTF; cdr3_nt: TGTGCCAGCAGCCCTCCCCGGGACAGGGGAGATGGCTACACCTTC
d_call: -; clone_size: -; v_call: TRBV5-4; j_call: TRBJ2-2; cdr3_aa: CASSPHLAVNTGELFF; cdr3_nt: TGTGCCAGCAGCCCCCACTTGGCAGTCAACACCGGGGAGCTGTTTTTT
d_call: -; clone_size: few; v_call: TRBV4-1; j_call: TRBJ1-2; cdr3_aa: CASSQDLGRAYGYTF; cdr3_nt: TGCGCCAGCAGCCAAGATCTAGGCAGGGCCTATGGCTACACCTTC
d_call: TRBD1; clone_size: -; v_call: TRBV6-6; j_call: TRBJ1-3; cdr3_aa: CASSHGQGAGGNTIYF; cdr3_nt: TGTGCCAGCAGCCACGGACAGGGGGCGGGTGGAAACACCATATATTTT
d_call: -; clone_size: -; v_call: TRBV6-6; j_call: TRBJ2-4; cdr3_aa: CASTAGRDRGNIQYF; cdr3_nt: TGTGCCAGCACCGCGGGCCGTGACCGGGGAAACATTCAGTACTTC
d_call: -; clone_size: -; v_call: TRBV4-3; j_call: TRBJ2-3; cdr3_aa: CASSQGGGGAITDTQYF; cdr3_nt: TGCGCCAGCAGCCAAGGGGGCGGAGGGGCAATCACAGATACGCAGTATTTT
d_call: -; clone_size: -; v_call: TRBV6-5; j_call: TRBJ1-2; cdr3_aa: CASSYSIRGNYGYTF; cdr3_nt: TGTGCCAGCAGTTACTCGATTAGGGGGAACTATGGCTACACCTTC
d_call: -; clone_size: -; v_call: TRBV7-9; j_call: TRBJ2-1; cdr3_aa: CASLLAGGNEQFF; cdr3_nt: TGTGCCAGCTTACTAGCAGGGGGGAATGAGCAGTTCTTC
d_call: -; clone_size: few; v_call: TRBV11-2; j_call: TRBJ2-5; cdr3_aa: CASSLGAAAGTQYF; cdr3_nt: TGTGCCAGCAGCTTAGGAGCGGCGGCCGGGACCCAGTACTTC
d_call: -; clone_size: -; v_call: TRBV6-1; j_call: TRBJ2-7; cdr3_aa: CASSRTGEQYF; cdr3_nt: TGTGCCAGCAGCCGTACAGGGGAGCAGTACTTC
d_call: -; clone_size: -; v_call: TRBV21-1; j_call: TRBJ1-1; cdr3_aa: CASSQDRSKAFF; cdr3_nt: TGTGCCAGCAGCCAGGACAGGAGTAAAGCTTTCTTT
d_call: -; clone_size: -; v_call: TRBV6-6; j_call: TRBJ1-5; cdr3_aa: CASSEDRPNQPQHF; cdr3_nt: TGTGCCAGCAGTGAGGACAGACCCAATCAGCCCCAGCATTTT
d_call: -; clone_size: -; v_call: TRBV9; j_call: TRBJ2-5; cdr3_aa: CASSVGGSGVETQYF; cdr3_nt: TGTGCCAGCAGCGTAGGGGGATCAGGGGTCGAGACCCAGTACTTC
d_call: -; clone_size: -; v_call: TRBV6-5; j_call: TRBJ2-2; cdr3_aa: CASSYGAGELFF; cdr3_nt: TGTGCCAGCAGTTACGGGGCCGGGGAGCTGTTTTTT
d_call: -; clone_size: once; v_call: TRBV5-1; j_call: TRBJ1-3; cdr3_aa: CASSPDGEGGYSGNTIYF; cdr3_nt: TGCGCCAGCAGCCCAGACGGGGAGGGGGGATACTCTGGAAACACCATATATTTT
d_call: TRBD1; clone_size: -; v_call: TRBV7-2; j_call: TRBJ2-7; cdr3_aa: CASSMLSGTAASYEQYF; cdr3_nt: TGTGCCAGCAGCATGCTCTCCGGGACAGCTGCGTCCTACGAGCAGTACTTC
d_call: -; clone_size: -; v_call: TRBV6-5; j_call: TRBJ2-7; cdr3_aa: CASSTVGGSAEQYF; cdr3_nt: TGTGCCAGCAGCACGGTGGGCGGGTCGGCCGAGCAGTACTTC
d_call: TRBD2; clone_size: -; v_call: TRBV29-1; j_call: TRBJ2-1; cdr3_aa: CSVEAASGGGGYNEQFF; cdr3_nt: TGCAGCGTTGAGGCGGCTAGCGGGGGGGGAGGTTACAATGAGCAGTTCTTC
d_call: TRBD1; clone_size: -; v_call: TRBV6-5; j_call: TRBJ1-6; cdr3_aa: CASSVGTGGNSPLHF; cdr3_nt: TGTGCCAGCAGTGTGGGGACAGGGGGGAATTCACCCCTCCACTTT